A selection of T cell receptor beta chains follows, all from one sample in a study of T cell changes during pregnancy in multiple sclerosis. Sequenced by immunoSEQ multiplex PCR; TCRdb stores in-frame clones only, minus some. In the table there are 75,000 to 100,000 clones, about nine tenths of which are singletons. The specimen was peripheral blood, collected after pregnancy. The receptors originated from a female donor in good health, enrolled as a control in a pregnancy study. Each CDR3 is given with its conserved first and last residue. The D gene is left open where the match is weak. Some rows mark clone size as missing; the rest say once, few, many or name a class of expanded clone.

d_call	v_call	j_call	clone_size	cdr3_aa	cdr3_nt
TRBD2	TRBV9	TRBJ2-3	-	CASSGSGGPRDTQYF	TGTGCCAGCAGCGGTAGCGGGGGGCCCCGGGATACGCAGTATTTT
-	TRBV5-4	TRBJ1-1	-	CASSLSGTEAFF	TGTGCCAGCAGCTTATCGGGCACTGAAGCTTTCTTT
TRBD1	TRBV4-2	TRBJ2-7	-	CASSPLGQGRYEQYF	TGTGCCAGCAGCCCCCTGGGACAGGGGCGGTACGAGCAGTACTTC
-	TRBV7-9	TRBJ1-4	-	CASSPLDREKLFF	TGTGCCAGCAGTCCACTCGACAGAGAAAAACTGTTTTTT
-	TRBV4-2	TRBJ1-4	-	CASSQANREEKLFF	TGTGCCAGCAGCCAAGCGAACAGGGAGGAAAAACTGTTTTTT
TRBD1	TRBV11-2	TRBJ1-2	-	CASSSLRHRGANYGYTF	TGTGCCAGCAGCTCGCTCCGACACAGGGGAGCTAACTATGGCTACACCTTC
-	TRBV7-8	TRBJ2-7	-	CASSLRGQSYEQYF	TGTGCCAGCAGCTTGAGAGGGCAGTCCTACGAGCAGTACTTC
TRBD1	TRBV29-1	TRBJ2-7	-	CSVAAGTALSEQYF	TGCAGCGTGGCCGCCGGGACAGCCTTGAGTGAGCAGTACTTC
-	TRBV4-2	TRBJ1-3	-	CASSQGRWGEVSGNTIYF	TGTGCCAGCAGCCAAGGGCGGTGGGGAGAGGTTTCTGGAAACACCATATATTTT
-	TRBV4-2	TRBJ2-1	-	CASSQDLEGVLNEQFF	TGTGCCAGCAGCCAAGATCTAGAGGGGGTTTTAAATGAGCAGTTCTTC
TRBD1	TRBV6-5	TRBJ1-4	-	CASTTEAGGEKLFF	TGTGCCAGCACTACAGAGGCAGGGGGGGAAAAACTGTTTTTT
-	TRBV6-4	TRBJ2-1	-	CASSTTRAVNEQFF	TGTGCCAGCAGTACAACTAGGGCGGTCAATGAGCAGTTCTTC
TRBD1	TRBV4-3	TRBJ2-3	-	CASSPLTGSTDTQYF	TGCGCCAGCAGCCCCTTGACAGGGTCCACAGATACGCAGTATTTT
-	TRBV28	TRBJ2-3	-	CASTLGVMSTDTQYF	TGTGCCAGCACCCTAGGCGTCATGTCCACAGATACGCAGTATTTT
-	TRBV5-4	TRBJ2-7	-	CASSLIGEYEQYF	TGTGCCAGCAGCTTGATAGGAGAGTACGAGCAGTACTTC
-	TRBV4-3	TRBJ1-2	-	CASSQEDPTGILGYTF	TGCGCCAGCAGCCAAGAGGACCCGACAGGAATACTTGGCTACACCTTC
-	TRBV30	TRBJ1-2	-	CAWRGGARSNGYTF	TGTGCCTGGAGAGGGGGGGCCCGTTCGAATGGCTACACCTTC
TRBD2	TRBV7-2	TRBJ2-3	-	CASTGAGGPADTQYF	TGTGCCAGCACCGGAGCGGGGGGGCCCGCAGATACGCAGTATTTT
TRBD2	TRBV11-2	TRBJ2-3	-	CASSSLGGATDTQYF	TGTGCCAGCAGCTCGCTCGGGGGGGCGACAGATACGCAGTATTTT
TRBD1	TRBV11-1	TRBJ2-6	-	CASSAGRQGFSSGANVLTF	TGTGCCAGCAGCGCAGGACGACAGGGTTTTTCGTCTGGGGCCAACGTCCTGACTTTC
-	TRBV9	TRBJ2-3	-	CASSVDPTEGTDTQYF	TGTGCCAGCAGCGTAGACCCCACGGAGGGGACAGATACGCAGTATTTT
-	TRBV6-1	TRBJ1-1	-	CASRLQNTEAFF	TGTGCCAGCAGATTACAGAACACTGAAGCTTTCTTT
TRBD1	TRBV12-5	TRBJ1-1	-	CASGPGDRAATEAFF	TGTGCTAGTGGTCCCGGGGACAGGGCAGCCACTGAAGCTTTCTTT
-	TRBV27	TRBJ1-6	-	CASSLGVLGNSPLHF	TGTGCCAGCAGCCTAGGGGTCTTGGGTAATTCACCCCTCCACTTT
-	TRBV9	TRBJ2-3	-	CASSVKHYTDTQYF	TGTGCCAGCAGCGTAAAGCACTACACAGATACGCAGTATTTT
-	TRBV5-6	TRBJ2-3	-	CASSLSSGGDTQYF	TGTGCCAGCAGCTTGTCAAGCGGTGGAGATACGCAGTATTTT
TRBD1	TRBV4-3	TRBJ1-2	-	CASSPGQVTRPGYGYTF	TGCGCCAGCAGCCCGGGACAGGTTACACGCCCTGGCTATGGCTACACCTTC
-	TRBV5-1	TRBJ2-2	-	CASSLGAGELFF	TGCGCCAGCAGCTTAGGGGCCGGGGAGCTGTTTTTT
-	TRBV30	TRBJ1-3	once	CAWSRLGNTIYF	TGTGCCTGGAGTAGACTCGGAAACACCATATATTTT
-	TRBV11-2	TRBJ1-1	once	CASSPTLGVNTEAFF	TGTGCCAGCAGCCCGACCCTCGGGGTGAACACTGAAGCTTTCTTT
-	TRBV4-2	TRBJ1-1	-	CASSQDSEVNTEAFF	TGTGCCAGCAGCCAAGATTCAGAAGTGAACACTGAAGCTTTCTTT
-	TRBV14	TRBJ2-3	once	CASKQVGGDTQYF	TGTGCCAGCAAGCAAGTCGGGGGAGATACGCAGTATTTT
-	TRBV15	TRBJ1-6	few	CATSRDQGNSPLHF	TGTGCCACCAGCAGAGATCAGGGGAATTCACCCCTCCACTTT
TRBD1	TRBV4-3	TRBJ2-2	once	CASSQRDRFFGELFF	TGCGCCAGCAGCCAAAGGGACAGGTTTTTCGGGGAGCTGTTTTTT
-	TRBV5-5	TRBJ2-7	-	CASSFARWGVREQYF	TGTGCCAGCAGCTTCGCTCGGTGGGGGGTGAGAGAGCAGTACTTC
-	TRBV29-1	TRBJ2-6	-	CSVETSRFGANVLTF	TGCAGCGTCGAGACATCCCGCTTTGGGGCCAACGTCCTGACTTTC
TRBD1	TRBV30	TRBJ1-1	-	CAWSSGTGGKKAFF	TGTGCCTGGAGCTCCGGGACAGGGGGCAAGAAAGCTTTCTTT
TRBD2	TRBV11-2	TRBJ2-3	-	CASSPKGAGTDTQYF	TGTGCCAGCAGCCCCAAGGGAGCGGGGACTGATACGCAGTATTTT
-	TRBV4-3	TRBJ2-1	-	CASSHLKGGTGDNEQFF	TGCGCCAGCAGCCACCTCAAGGGGGGGACAGGCGACAATGAGCAGTTCTTC
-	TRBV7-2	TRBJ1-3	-	CASSLEQVFSGNTIYF	TGTGCCAGCAGCTTAGAACAGGTCTTCTCTGGAAACACCATATATTTT
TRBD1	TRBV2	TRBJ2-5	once	CASKMTGVQETQYF	TGTGCCAGCAAGATGACAGGGGTCCAAGAGACCCAGTACTTC
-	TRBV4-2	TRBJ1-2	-	CASSQPTGSYGYTF	TGTGCCAGCAGCCAACCCACAGGGTCCTATGGCTACACCTTC
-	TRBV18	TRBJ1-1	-	CASSEGGSAEAFF	TGTGCCAGCTCCGAGGGGGGGTCGGCTGAAGCTTTCTTT
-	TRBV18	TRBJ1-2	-	CASSPGGDGYTF	TGTGCCAGCTCTCCGGGGGGTGATGGCTACACCTTC
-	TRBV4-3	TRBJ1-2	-	CASSQETALGYGYTF	TGCGCCAGCAGCCAGGAGACAGCCCTCGGCTATGGCTACACCTTC
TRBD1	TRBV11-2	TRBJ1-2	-	CASSPQGVDYGYTF	TGTGCCAGCAGCCCTCAGGGGGTCGACTATGGCTACACCTTC
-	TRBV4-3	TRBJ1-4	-	CASSLSTGLGEKLFF	TGCGCCAGCAGCCTTTCGACAGGATTGGGTGAAAAACTGTTTTTT
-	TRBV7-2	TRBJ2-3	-	CASSPRPDTQYF	TGTGCCAGCAGCCCTAGACCAGATACGCAGTATTTT
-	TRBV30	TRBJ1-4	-	CAWSVGGLNEKLFF	TGTGCCTGGAGTGTCGGAGGACTTAATGAAAAACTGTTTTTT
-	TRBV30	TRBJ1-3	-	CAWNTGIADFVLNTIYF	TGTGCCTGGAACACGGGTATAGCTGATTTTGTTCTAAACACCATATATTTT
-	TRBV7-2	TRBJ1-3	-	CASGVGGFSGNTIYF	TGTGCCAGCGGCGTCGGGGGTTTTTCCGGAAACACCATATATTTT